This T cell receptor beta chain stems from a study of blood T cell repertoires in COVID-19. Study-wide background: The United States, Italy and Spain were the sources of the acute and convalescent COVID-19 samples.

In its sample, this clone was seen many times. Profiled with immunoSEQ multiplex PCR; TCRdb holds only in-frame clones, not every one. The table has 160,000 or so clones, around 89% seen once. The receptor's source is a man in his sixties with acute or convalescent COVID-19. The sample comprised peripheral blood.

The CDR3 loop reads CASSIHLRGARVPETQYF. DNA for the CDR3: TGTGCCAGTAGTATACATTTACGGGGGGCAAGGGTTCCAGAGACCCAGTACTTC. The chain is built from TRBV19 and TRBJ2-5, with D perhaps matching TRBD2 (7 bases). This CDR3 region has 18 residues. V was pared by 2 bases and J by 4 bases, with 23 bases between. Germline assignment: CDR1 LNHDA and CDR2 SQIVND (reference sequence).